This entry features one TCR beta chain sequence. Its antigen is still unknown. The read halts 3 residues ahead of the CDR3 end, with the missing end drawn from the germline J gene. This entry belongs to a study of T cells in women clearing cervical HPV infection. About the study: Case blood drawn at lesion detection; control blood after infection cleared.

The CDR3 loop spans 15 amino acids. The V gene lost 5 bases and the J gene lost 2 bases, with 15 bases spanning the gap. CDR1 and CDR2 from the germline V gene are SGHVS and FNYEAQ. Study outcomes and limitations: Controls had more TRBV6-7 (roughly 0.16%) than cases (roughly 0.11%).

Only in-frame clones appear in the TCRdb table, and some are missing; sequencing was by immunoSEQ multiplex PCR. Here the sample table reports 30,000 to 40,000 clones. Sequenced: blood buffy coat. The chain carries TRBV7-6 and TRBJ2-5; D might be TRBD2 (6 bases). The sequence derives from a woman between 18 and 75 years old with a cervical HPV16 infection that either progressed to CIN3+ or cleared (not recorded which). This CDR3 reads CASSPELGTQETQYF. The part of the CDR3 DNA that was read is TGTGCCAGCAGCCCCGAGCTTGGGACTCAAGAGACC.